Presented here are 28 T cell receptor beta chains from one specimen sequenced in a study of T cell repertoires in cytomegalovirus infection. From the reads, TCRdb called clonotypes with MiXCR, one entry per CDR3 protein. The table has fewer than 900,000 distinct CDR3 sequences, just under 30% seen once. Antigen specificity for these receptors is unknown. Sequences were derived from cultured CD8+ T cells from PBMCs, sampled from culture after CMV antigen stimulation. All receptors come from a human donor in good health (CMV status not recorded). Some clones in this sample may be carry-over from other donors' samples.

The chain uses TRBV12-3 or TRBV12-4 and TRBJ1-2; TRBD1 might be the D (6 bases). V lost 8 bases, J lost 2 bases, and 18 bases lay in between. CDR3 length: 15 amino acids. CDR3 in amino acids: CASAPPGAGNYGYTF. CDR3 DNA sequence: TGTGCCAGCGCACCTCCGGGGGCGGGGAACTATGGCTACACCTTC.

This clonotype has just a few counts. The V gene is TRBV27, the J gene TRBJ2-1; no clear D gene. Germline V gene lookup returns CDR1 MNHEY and CDR2 SMNVEV (reference sequence). The CDR3 totals 13 residues. The V end was cut by 10 bases, the J end by 0 bases, with 10 bases between. CDR3 coding DNA: TGTGCCACCCAGATGAGCTCCTACAATGAGCAGTTCTTC. This encodes CATQMSSYNEQFF.

This clonotype has ten or more counts. The chain links TRBV5-6 to TRBJ1-6, with a weak D call TRBD1 (5 bases). Germline values: CDR1 SGHDT, CDR2 YYEEEE. The CDR3 contains 16 residues. V lost 0 bases and J 12 bases, leaving 19 bases between the germline ends. CDR3 in amino acids: CASSLGGSPGWIPLHF. CDR3 sequence (DNA): TGTGCCAGCAGCTTGGGTGGATCCCCAGGGTGGATACCCCTCCACTTT. Drawing the rest from reference TRBV5-6 and TRBJ1-6, the complete variable domain is DAGVTQSPTHLIKTRGQQVTLRCSPKSGHDTVSWYQQALGQGPQFIFQYYEEEERQRGNFPDRFSGHQFPNYSSELNVNALLLGDSALYLCASSLGGSPGWIPLHFGNGTRLTVT.

This chain's CDR3 is CASSYSWNTGELFF. CDR3 in DNA: TGTGCCAGCAGTTACTCGTGGAACACCGGGGAGCTGTTTTTT. This chain links TRBV6-2 or TRBV6-3 with TRBJ2-2; D not resolved. The CDR3 is 14 amino acids. CDR1 MNHEY and CDR2 SVGEGT come from the germline V gene. Trimming stripped 0 bases from V and 1 base from J, with 3 bases between.

A single count supports this clonotype. This may be a read error, as it is one base from a much larger clone. CDR3 DNA sequence: TGCGCCAGCAGCCACTCGCCCTTTGATTCATCCCTCCACTTT. This translates into CASSHSPFDSSLHF. The chain combines TRBV4-3 with TRBJ1-6; D unclear. Germline loops: CDR1 LGHNA, CDR2 YSLEER. The CDR3 sequence is 14 residues long.

This clonotype has a handful of counts. This sequence joins TRBV2 and TRBJ1-1, with unresolved D. CDR1 is SNHLY and CDR2 is FYNNEI in the germline V gene. The CDR3 runs 12 residues. V was clipped by 5 bases and J by 4 bases, with 8 bases between them. CDR3 amino acids: CASSQRITEAFF. The DNA for the CDR3 is TGTGCCAGCAGTCAACGGATCACTGAAGCTTTCTTT.

This clonotype was counted between two and nine times. The chain combines TRBV27 with TRBJ2-7, with 7 bases aligning to TRBD2. CDR1 is MNHEY, CDR2 SMNVEV, per germline (reference sequence). There are 15 residues in the CDR3. After removal of 1 base from V and 4 bases from J, the junction contained 7 bases not matched to a gene. For the CDR3, the DNA is TGTGCCAGCAGTTTATTCAGCGGGGTGAATTACGAGCAGTACTTC. Translating it yields CASSLFSGVNYEQYF.

In this sample, this clonotype turned up many times. V and J are TRBV6-1 and TRBJ1-5, with TRBD1 matching 9 bases. The germline V gene encodes CDR1 MNHNS and CDR2 SASEGT. The CDR3 extends over 14 amino acids. The trim removed 6 bases at V and 3 bases at J, leaving 3 bases unmatched. CDR3 protein: CASRDRGYNQPQHF. As DNA, the CDR3 is TGTGCCAGCAGGGACAGGGGTTACAATCAGCCCCAGCATTTT.

This clonotype was detected only a few times. The V gene is TRBV4-1, the J gene TRBJ1-2, with TRBD1 matching over 7 bases. The CDR3 is 15 amino acids. Germline loops: CDR1 MGHRA, CDR2 YSYEKL. V was pared by 5 bases and J by 2 bases, with 8 bases of the junction left unmatched. CDR3 residues: CASSVRDSPNYGYTF. The CDR3 DNA reads TGCGCCAGCAGCGTCCGGGACAGCCCAAACTATGGCTACACCTTC.

Regarding this clonotype: A read error may produce the germline difference seen at one junction end. The chain is built from TRBV7-3 and TRBJ1-1; D unclear. The CDR3 length is 15 residues. Germline lookup yields CDR1 SGHTA and CDR2 FQGTGA. The CDR3 coding sequence is TGTGCCAGCAGTTGGACTCGGACGGTGAACGCTGAAGCTTTCTTT. This gives the protein CASSWTRTVNAEAFF.

The sample holds a few counts of this clonotype. V is TRBV6-6 and J is TRBJ1-1; the match to TRBD1 covers 8 bases. The V and J ends lost 0 bases and 3 bases, in that order; junction bases with no gene match: 6. The CDR3 is 16 residues long. Germline CDR1 reads MNHNY; CDR2 reads SVGAGI (reference sequence). The CDR3 here is CASSYSKAGGHTEAFF. CDR3 nucleotide sequence: TGTGCCAGCAGTTACTCGAAGGCAGGGGGCCACACTGAAGCTTTCTTT.

The chain combines TRBV12-3 or TRBV12-4 with TRBJ1-1, with no clear D. With 6 bases removed from V and 3 bases from J, the gap between germline ends came to 23 bases. CDR3 length: 17 amino acids. The CDR3 sequence: CASRSETAADFDTEAFF. The CDR3 region has the DNA TGTGCCAGCAGATCCGAAACCGCTGCCGATTTCGACACTGAAGCTTTCTTT.

The chain carries TRBV6-1 and TRBJ2-3; D gene ambiguous. CDR1 is MNHNS, CDR2 SASEGT, per germline. There are 14 residues in the CDR3. V was trimmed by 3 bases and J by 0 bases, leaving 7 bases between them. CDR3 coding DNA: TGTGCCAGCAGTGATCAAGGGAGCACAGATACGCAGTATTTT. It yields the protein CASSDQGSTDTQYF.

The chain has TRBV10-2 and TRBJ1-1; 7 bases map to TRBD1. The V gene end was trimmed by 3 bases and the J gene end by 3 bases; junction bases not matched to a gene: 7. CDR1 and CDR2 from the germline V gene are WSHSY and SAAADI. The CDR3 has 15 residues. The CDR3 spells CASSDLRGRDTEAFF. CDR3 nucleotides: TGCGCCAGCAGTGATTTAAGGGGGCGTGACACTGAAGCTTTCTTT.

This clonotype showed up many times. The chain joins TRBV7-8 to TRBJ2-5; 10 positions agree with TRBD2. CDR3 length equals 15 residues. V dropped 0 bases and J dropped 6; count of bases not matched to a gene: 4. Germline-derived CDR1 and CDR2 are SGHVS and FQNEAQ. The CDR3 reads CASSLASGGRKTQYF. In DNA form, the CDR3 reads TGTGCCAGCAGCTTAGCTAGCGGGGGGAGGAAGACCCAGTACTTC.

This clonotype was counted only a few times. This chain connects TRBV2 to TRBJ2-3; D is possibly TRBD1 or TRBD2 (5 bases each). The germline CDR1 and CDR2 sequences are SNHLY and FYNNEI. This CDR3 has 16 amino acids. The ends were cut back, 8 bases at V and 4 bases at J, with 22 bases in the middle. The CDR3 reads CASESQGEHPSDTQYF. The CDR3, as DNA: TGTGCCAGCGAATCCCAGGGAGAGCACCCCTCAGATACGCAGTATTTT.

The V and J genes are TRBV12-3 or TRBV12-4 and TRBJ2-5; D perhaps matches TRBD2 (5 bases). CDR3 size: 14 residues. Trimming removed 3 bases from V and 4 bases from J, with 12 bases in between. Here the CDR3 DNA reads TGTGCCAGCAGTTTCGGGTTCGGGGTAGAGACCCAGTACTTC. Protein product: CASSFGFGVETQYF.

V and J are TRBV6-2 or TRBV6-3 and TRBJ2-7; D is possibly TRBD1 (6 bases). The V gene lost 5 bases and the J gene lost 0 bases, with 17 bases spanning the gap. The germline CDR1 and CDR2 sequences are MNHEY and SVGEGT. The length of the CDR3 is 16 residues. This CDR3 reads CASSHRPGASSYEQYV. The CDR3 nucleotides read TGTGCCAGCAGTCATCGTCCAGGGGCCAGCTCCTACGAGCAGTACGTC.

This clonotype occurred a few times. The V and J genes are TRBV13 and TRBJ2-7; tentatively, D is TRBD2 (6 bases). CDR1 is PRHDT and CDR2 is FYEKMQ in the germline V gene (reference sequence). This CDR3 has 14 residues. Between the trimmed V and J ends, which lost 6 bases and 3 bases, there was a span of 15 bases. CDR3 loop: CASRGGGSRYEQYF. The CDR3 nucleotides read TGTGCCAGCAGGGGCGGAGGGTCCCGCTACGAGCAGTACTTC.

V usage is TRBV20-1 and J usage is TRBJ1-2; 8 nucleotides agree with TRBD1. The trim removed 0 bases at V and 3 bases at J, leaving 6 bases unmatched. CDR1 and CDR2 from the germline V gene are DFQATT and SNEGSKA (reference sequence). This CDR3 region has 15 residues. The chain's CDR3 is CSARDYQGADYGYTF. The CDR3, as DNA: TGCAGTGCTAGAGATTACCAGGGGGCTGACTATGGCTACACCTTC.

V gene TRBV2 combines with J gene TRBJ1-1; 8 bases match TRBD1. Germline trimming cut 5 bases from V and 2 bases from J; bases unmatched to any gene: 7. CDR1 is SNHLY and CDR2 is FYNNEI in the germline V gene. The CDR3 consists of 15 residues. The CDR3 DNA sequence: TGTGCCAGCAGTTGGGACAGGAGCAAAAACACTGAAGCTTTCTTT. Translation gives CASSWDRSKNTEAFF.

The chain carries TRBV2 and TRBJ2-3, with a weak D call TRBD1 (5 bases). V gave up 10 bases and J gave up 0 bases, with 14 bases separating them. Looked up from germline, CDR1 is SNHLY and CDR2 is FYNNEI. This CDR3 is built from 14 residues. The DNA of the CDR3 is TGTGCCAAAAGGGGCCAGTCTAGCACAGATACGCAGTATTTT. This encodes CAKRGQSSTDTQYF.

This clonotype was counted only a few times. The chain links TRBV7-9 to TRBJ2-5, with 11 bases that match TRBD2. Per the germline V gene, CDR1 is SEHNR and CDR2 is FQNEAQ (reference sequence). The trim removed 5 bases at V and 0 bases at J, leaving 14 bases unmatched. CDR3 length: 19 amino acids. In DNA form, the CDR3 reads TGTGCCAGCAGCCGGAGAGGAGCTAGCGGGGGGCCGAACCAAGAGACCCAGTACTTC. Translation: CASSRRGASGGPNQETQYF.

The rearrangement links TRBV5-5 to TRBJ1-2; the match to TRBD1 covers 7 bases. Germline V lookup: CDR1 SGHKS, CDR2 YYEKEE (reference sequence). V lost 6 bases and J lost 8; bases outside the gene matches: 7. This CDR3 is 12 amino acids long. CDR3 region: CASNRQGGGYTF. The CDR3 nucleotides are TGTGCCAGCAATAGACAGGGCGGGGGCTACACCTTC.

In this sample, this clonotype turned up many times. The rearrangement joins TRBV28 to TRBJ2-5; perhaps TRBD2 as D (5 bases). Between the trimmed V and J ends, which lost 6 bases and 5 bases, there was a span of 22 bases. The CDR3 spans 16 residues. Per germline, CDR1 MDHEN and CDR2 SYDVKM. CDR3 sequence: CASSEGVKVRGETQYF. The CDR3 nucleotides read TGTGCCAGCAGCGAGGGTGTTAAGGTTCGAGGGGAGACCCAGTACTTC.

The chain is built from TRBV3-1 and TRBJ1-5; D might be TRBD1 (5 bases). This CDR3 comprises 17 residues. Germline CDR1 is LGHDT and CDR2 is YNNKEL (reference sequence). Trimming pared 0 bases from V and 0 bases from J, leaving 12 bases between. The CDR3 reads CASSQDRGGNSNQPQHF. DNA of the CDR3: TGTGCCAGCAGCCAAGATAGGGGCGGGAATAGCAATCAGCCCCAGCATTTT.

J is TRBJ2-7 and V is TRBV7-2; the match to TRBD2 covers 8 bases. The length of the CDR3 is 13 residues. V was clipped by 1 base and J by 7 bases; unmatched bases: 3. From germline, CDR1 is SGHTA and CDR2 FQGNSA. The CDR3: CASSLERGREQYV. CDR3 coding DNA: TGTGCCAGCAGCTTAGAGCGGGGGAGGGAGCAGTACGTC.

This clonotype was picked up many times. The chain combines TRBV20-1 with TRBJ2-3; TRBD2 aligns across 8 bases. The trim removed 6 bases at V and 0 bases at J, leaving 17 bases unmatched. CDR3 length: 18 residues. The V gene's germline CDR1 is DFQATT and CDR2 SNEGSKA (reference sequence). CDR3 nucleotides: TGCAGTGCCAGAAGTGGGGACGGGGGGGTATCTAGCACAGATACGCAGTATTTT. Translation gives CSARSGDGGVSSTDTQYF.